The rows below give T cell receptor beta chains drawn from one sample of a study of T cell responses to AZD1222 COVID-19 vaccine. Only in-frame clones appear in the TCRdb table, and some are missing; sequencing was by immunoSEQ multiplex PCR. The repertoire holds roughly 200,000 clones, with roughly 94% as singletons. Sequenced material: peripheral blood, taken 28 days after the second dose of the MenACWY control vaccine. Source of these receptors: an adult who received the MenACWY meningococcal vaccine as a control. The CDR3 runs from the conserved cysteine through the conserved F or W. The D gene is left open where the match is weak. Rows give clone size only sometimes, using once, few, many, or a class for an expanded clone.

J gene,V gene,D gene,clone size,CDR3 DNA,CDR3 protein
TRBJ2-1,TRBV30,-,-,TGTGCCTGGAGTGTCTCTAGGTCGGACTATGAGCAGTTCTTC,CAWSVSRSDYEQFF
TRBJ2-1,TRBV27,-,few,TGTGCCAACCCCGACAAACCGGGAGCCGAGGGGAATGAGCAGTTCTTC,CANPDKPGAEGNEQFF
TRBJ2-3,TRBV7-8,-,once,TGTGCCAGCAGCTTCGGAATCTCGGAGACAGATACGCAGTATTTT,CASSFGISETDTQYF
TRBJ1-3,TRBV7-9,-,-,TGTGCCAGCAGCTCCCTGTTCGGAAGGGAAACTGGAAACACCATATATTTT,CASSSLFGRETGNTIYF
TRBJ1-2,TRBV18,-,-,TGTGCCAGCTCACCACGGGTGGGCAACTATGGCTACACCTTC,CASSPRVGNYGYTF
TRBJ1-2,TRBV5-1,-,-,TGCGCCAGCAGTCAGGTGGTCCCAGGGGAGGATGGCTACACCTTC,CASSQVVPGEDGYTF
TRBJ1-2,TRBV6-2/TRBV6-3,-,-,TGTGCCAGCAGTTACCAACAGGGCTATGGCTACACCTTC,CASSYQQGYGYTF
TRBJ2-7,TRBV12-3/TRBV12-4,-,-,TGTGCCAGCAGTTTAGATGGAGTCTACGAGCAGTACTTC,CASSLDGVYEQYF
TRBJ1-4,TRBV5-1,-,-,TGCGCCAGCAGAATCAGTAATGAAAAACTGTTTTTT,CASRISNEKLFF
TRBJ1-2,TRBV18,-,-,TGTGCCAGCTCACCAACACGGCAGGGGACCTATGGCTACACCTTC,CASSPTRQGTYGYTF
TRBJ1-5,TRBV12-3/TRBV12-4,-,-,TGTGCCAGCGGATATAGGGGGAATCAGCCCCAGCATTTT,CASGYRGNQPQHF
TRBJ2-7,TRBV21-1,-,once,TGTGCCAGCAGCAACGGGGATTCCTACGAGCAGTACTTC,CASSNGDSYEQYF
TRBJ2-7,TRBV11-2,-,-,TGTGCCAGCAGCCCGGGGTGGTCATCCTACGAGCAGTACTTC,CASSPGWSSYEQYF
TRBJ2-2,TRBV4-1,TRBD1,-,TGCGCCAGCAGCTCCGGGACAGGGGCTGGGCCCGGGGAGCTGTTTTTT,CASSSGTGAGPGELFF
TRBJ1-1,TRBV28,TRBD1,-,TGTGCCAGCAGTTCCGGGGACAGGGTGAGGACTGAAGCTTTCTTT,CASSSGDRVRTEAFF
TRBJ1-2,TRBV6-2/TRBV6-3,TRBD1,-,TGTGCCAGCAGCCCTGACAGGGCACCTACTAACTATGGCTACACCTTC,CASSPDRAPTNYGYTF
TRBJ1-4,TRBV6-5,TRBD1,-,TGTGCCAGCAGGGGGACAGGCGGCGAAAAACTGTTTTTT,CASRGTGGEKLFF
TRBJ2-1,TRBV11-2,TRBD2,-,TGTGCCAGCAGCTTAGCGACTAGCGGGGGGGAAGAGCAGTTCTTC,CASSLATSGGEEQFF
TRBJ2-1,TRBV6-5,-,-,TGTGCCAGCAGTTACGCCGGGACCGATTACAATGAGCAGTTCTTC,CASSYAGTDYNEQFF
TRBJ2-1,TRBV3-1/TRBV3-2,TRBD2,once,TGTGCCAGCAGCCTGGGTAGCGGGAGACGATCCTACAATGAGCAGTTCTTC,CASSLGSGRRSYNEQFF
TRBJ2-3,TRBV18,-,-,TGTGCCAGCTCACCACTTGGCGGGACTAGCACAGATACGCAGTATTTT,CASSPLGGTSTDTQYF
TRBJ2-7,TRBV15,TRBD1,-,TGTGCCACCAGCCACGGGACAGAAGCCTACGAGCAGTACTTC,CATSHGTEAYEQYF
TRBJ2-7,TRBV9,TRBD2,once,TGTGCCAGCAGCGTAGGACTAGCGGGAGTACACGAGCAGTACTTC,CASSVGLAGVHEQYF
TRBJ1-3,TRBV7-9,TRBD1,-,TGTGCCAGCAGGGAAGGGACAGGGTCTTCTGGAAACACCATATATTTT,CASREGTGSSGNTIYF
TRBJ2-3,TRBV7-3,TRBD2,-,TGTGCCAGCAGCTTATTCGAAGCGGGAGTAGATACGCAGTATTTT,CASSLFEAGVDTQYF
TRBJ1-3,TRBV6-5,-,-,TGTGCCAGCACCCAACCCGCTGGAAACACCATATATTTT,CASTQPAGNTIYF
TRBJ2-7,TRBV30,-,-,TGTGCCTGGAAGCAGGGAACCTACGAGCAGTACTTC,CAWKQGTYEQYF
TRBJ1-4,TRBV4-1,TRBD1,-,TGCGCCAGCAGCCCCTCGGGACAGGGGATCCATAATGAAAAACTGTTTTTT,CASSPSGQGIHNEKLFF
TRBJ2-7,TRBV7-9,TRBD1,once,TGTGCCAGCAGCTTATTAGGGGGCGCTGGCTACGAGCAGTACTTC,CASSLLGGAGYEQYF
TRBJ2-6,TRBV5-1,-,-,TGCGCCAGCAACCCAGATGCCGGCGGGGCCAACGTCCTGACTTTC,CASNPDAGGANVLTF
TRBJ2-7,TRBV7-3,TRBD1,-,TGTGCCAGCAGCTCCGGGACAGGGGACGAGCAGTACTTC,CASSSGTGDEQYF
TRBJ1-1,TRBV5-1,TRBD1,-,TGCGCCAGCAGCCCAGCAGGGGGGAACACTGAAGCTTTCTTT,CASSPAGGNTEAFF
TRBJ2-1,TRBV7-9,TRBD2,-,TGTGCCAGCAGCTTAGCTTCGGGACTAGCGGAAGTCTTC,CASSLASGLAEVF
TRBJ1-5,TRBV28,-,-,TGTGCCAGCAGTTCGACACAGGGTTTATCGGGCCAGCCCCAGCATTTT,CASSSTQGLSGQPQHF
TRBJ1-2,TRBV6-2/TRBV6-3,-,-,TGTGCCAGCAGCGGACAGCCCATCTATGGCTACACCTTC,CASSGQPIYGYTF
TRBJ1-2,TRBV4-1,-,-,TGCGCCAGCAGCCCCGGTGAGGGCTACTATGGCTACACCTTC,CASSPGEGYYGYTF
TRBJ2-7,TRBV7-9,-,-,TGTGCCAGCAGCCTAAGGACAGACTCCTACGAGCAGTACTTC,CASSLRTDSYEQYF
TRBJ2-7,TRBV28,TRBD1,-,TGTGCCAGCAGTTTATCGGGGACAGCTAACTACGAGCAGTACTTC,CASSLSGTANYEQYF
TRBJ1-3,TRBV19,TRBD1,-,TGTGCCAGTACCGGGACAGCCAGAAACACCATATATTTT,CASTGTARNTIYF
TRBJ1-5,TRBV28,-,-,TGTGCCAGCAGTGAACACGATCCACAGGGTCAGCCCCAGCATTTT,CASSEHDPQGQPQHF
TRBJ1-1,TRBV6-2/TRBV6-3,TRBD1,-,TGTGCCAGCACTTACAGGGGGAACACTGAAGCTTTCTTT,CASTYRGNTEAFF
TRBJ2-3,TRBV19,TRBD2,-,TGTGCCAGTAGTATTCTGGGACTAGCGGGGGGCACAGATACGCAGTATTTT,CASSILGLAGGTDTQYF
TRBJ2-5,TRBV2,TRBD2,few,TGTGCCAGCAGTGAAGGGACTAGCGGGGGGGGCTGGGAAGAGACCCAGTACTTC,CASSEGTSGGGWEETQYF
TRBJ1-4,TRBV10-3,TRBD1,once,TGTGCCATCAGTGAGAGGGCAGGGGGCCGTGAAAAACTGTTTTTT,CAISERAGGREKLFF
TRBJ2-7,TRBV2,-,-,TGTGCCAGCAGTAAGGGGCTTGTCCCCTACGAGCAGTACTTC,CASSKGLVPYEQYF
TRBJ1-1,TRBV28,-,-,TGTGCCAGCAGTCCGGGGGATATGCACACTGAAGCTTTCTTT,CASSPGDMHTEAFF
TRBJ2-2,TRBV7-9,-,-,TGTGCCAGCAGCTTTTTGGGCCCGAACACCGGGGAGCTGTTTTTT,CASSFLGPNTGELFF
TRBJ2-1,TRBV7-2,-,-,TGTGCCAGCAGCTTAGGGGTAAATGAGCAGTTCTTC,CASSLGVNEQFF